This TCR beta chain emerged from a study of CD8 T cells in Susac syndrome. Trimming took 5 bases from V and 6 from J, leaving 14 bases between them. CDR1 and CDR2 (germline): DFQATT, SNEGSKA (reference sequence). The CDR3 runs to 12 residues. Study-wide points: It was acknowledged by the study that relatively few individuals were included in its TCR sequencing and HLA analysis.

Reverse transcription of roughly 0.5 to 1 ug RNA was carried out with random hexamers. The amplification used immunoSEQ multiplex PCR on TCR beta CDR3; it spanned 54 Vbeta and 13 Jbeta. TCRdb fed the immunoSEQ multiplex PCR reads into MiXCR, producing one record per CDR3 protein. The sample has about 120,000 distinct CDR3 sequences, 80% to 95% seen once. The individuals used as controls were healthy donors who had been matched for both age and sex. To note about this clonotype: Antigen: not known.

This sequence was found in a human donor in good health. Sequenced material: CD8+ T cells from PBMCs. This chain connects TRBV20-1 to TRBJ2-7, with D perhaps being TRBD1 or TRBD2 (5 bases each). In DNA form, the CDR3 reads TGCAGTGCTGGGACCGTCAGCTGCGAGCAGTACTTC. It specifies CSAGTVSCEQYF.